The next 30 T cell receptor beta chains were all read from a single sample in a study of lymphopenia after photon versus proton radiotherapy. The assay was immunoSEQ multiplex PCR, and TCRdb's table has in-frame clones only and misses some. The sample has 160,000 or so clones, about nine tenths seen once. This material consisted of peripheral blood, taken from a patient treated with photon-based radiotherapy. Source of these receptors: a man aged 45-65 years with gastric cancer.

The gene calls are TRBV7-3 and TRBJ1-1; TRBD1 might be the D (5 bases). Germline V gene lookup returns CDR1 SGHTA and CDR2 FQGTGA. The CDR3 is 14 amino acids. Trimming removed 1 base at V and 4 bases at J, with 10 bases between. CDR3 region: CASSLMGGSTEAFF. CDR3 nucleotides: TGTGCCAGCAGCTTAATGGGGGGATCCACTGAAGCTTTCTTT.

The chain joins TRBV19 to TRBJ1-1; D may be TRBD1 (5 bases). The CDR3 consists of 14 residues. Between the trimmed V and J ends, which lost 6 bases and 0 bases, there was a span of 11 bases. Germline lookup yields CDR1 LNHDA and CDR2 SQIVND (reference sequence). CDR3 nucleotide sequence: TGTGCCAGTAGGGAGCCAGGGCTGAACACTGAAGCTTTCTTT. This gives the protein CASREPGLNTEAFF.

The V and J genes are TRBV11-2 and TRBJ1-3; D is ambiguous. CDR1 and CDR2 from the germline V gene are SGHAT and FQNNGV. This CDR3 contains 19 residues. V gave up 1 base and J gave up 0 bases, with 19 bases separating them. This CDR3 reads CASSLVRGGVPSSGNTIYF. The CDR3 nucleotides are TGTGCCAGCAGCTTAGTTAGAGGTGGAGTTCCGAGCTCTGGAAACACCATATATTTT.

This sequence joins TRBV4-3 and TRBJ2-1; D perhaps matches TRBD1 (6 bases). V was clipped by 0 bases and J by 4 bases, with 19 bases between them. Germline CDR1 is LGHNA and CDR2 is YSLEER. CDR3 length: 18 residues. In nucleotides, the CDR3 is TGCGCCAGCAGCCAAGAAAGCCTGTCACAGGGCGGGTACAATGAGCAGTTCTTC. Translating gives CASSQESLSQGGYNEQFF.

The gene calls are TRBV11-1 and TRBJ2-3; D perhaps matches TRBD1 (6 bases). CDR3 length: 14 residues. Deletions cut 3 bases from V and 6 bases from J, with 13 bases between. Per germline, CDR1 SGHAT and CDR2 FQDESV (reference sequence). In DNA, the CDR3 is TGTGCCAGCAGCTTCGGACAGACGGCGGATACGCAGTATTTT. It translates to CASSFGQTADTQYF.

V is TRBV7-2 and J is TRBJ2-7, with 10 bases that match TRBD2. The J segment lost 6 bases and the V segment lost 1 base, leaving 12 bases of the junction unmatched. This CDR3 region has 17 residues. Germline V gene sequence: CDR1 SGHTA, CDR2 FQGNSA. The CDR3 bases are TGTGCCAGCAGCTTAGGGTTTGGGCTAGCGGGAGAAAGCGAGCAGTACTTC. Protein sequence: CASSLGFGLAGESEQYF.

This sequence joins TRBV5-6 and TRBJ2-7, with TRBD1 identical over 8 bases. This CDR3 is built from 13 residues. V shed 3 bases, J shed 5 bases, and the junction held 4 bases outside the gene matches. From germline, CDR1 is SGHDT and CDR2 YYEEEE. The CDR3 sequence is CASSWTGRNEQYF. The DNA of the CDR3 is TGTGCCAGCAGCTGGACAGGGCGGAACGAGCAGTACTTC.

This clone is a singleton in its sample. The chain recombines TRBV11-2 with TRBJ2-3; TRBD2 matches at 10 bases. From germline, CDR1 is SGHAT and CDR2 FQNNGV. CDR3 length equals 15 residues. The J segment lost 3 bases and the V segment lost 5 bases, leaving 5 bases of the junction unmatched. The CDR3 DNA follows: TGTGCCAGCAGCCAGCGGGAGGGCCTAACAGATACGCAGTATTTT. As protein: CASSQREGLTDTQYF.

The chain has TRBV5-1 and TRBJ2-3; 10 bases agree with TRBD2. The junction had 12 bases not matched to a gene; V was cut back by 4 bases and J by 1 base. The CDR3 loop spans 18 amino acids. Germline CDR1 SGHRS, CDR2 YFSETQ. The CDR3 reads CASSRVAGGLAGTDTQYF. In DNA, the CDR3 is TGCGCCAGCAGCAGGGTAGCGGGAGGACTCGCGGGCACAGATACGCAGTATTTT.

The chain recombines TRBV4-3 with TRBJ2-2; D is uncertain. Trimming removed 4 bases from V and 9 bases from J, with 12 bases in between. This CDR3 is 13 amino acids long. The germline V gene has CDR1 LGHNA and CDR2 YSLEER. CDR3 bases: TGCGCCAGCAGCCGGCAGGAGTGGAGGGAGCTGTTTTTT. Protein: CASSRQEWRELFF.

This chain joins TRBV14 and TRBJ2-1; 13 bases are a match to TRBD2. Germline values: CDR1 SGHDN, CDR2 FVKESK. V dropped 1 base and J dropped 12; count of bases not matched to a gene: 9. This CDR3 region has 16 residues. Here the CDR3 DNA reads TGTGCCAGCAGCCAAGCGGGGACTAGCGGGGCCAGAAGGCAGTTCTTC. This sequence encodes CASSQAGTSGARRQFF.

This sequence joins TRBV5-4 and TRBJ1-1, with no clear D. Germline CDR1 SGHNT, CDR2 YYREEE (reference sequence). This CDR3 is 15 amino acids long. The V end lost 0 bases, the J end lost 1 base, and 10 bases lay between the germline ends. CDR3 amino acids: CASSLGYTPNTEAFF. The CDR3 DNA is TGTGCCAGCAGCTTGGGGTACACACCGAACACTGAAGCTTTCTTT.

The chain combines TRBV7-6 with TRBJ2-7; D might be TRBD2 (5 bases). This CDR3 region has 13 residues. The V end lost 6 bases, the J end lost 2 bases, and 11 bases lay between the germline ends. CDR1 SGHVS and CDR2 FNYEAQ come from the germline V gene. The CDR3: CASSQDGTYEQYF. DNA for the CDR3: TGTGCCAGCAGTCAGGACGGGACCTACGAGCAGTACTTC.

The rearrangement uses TRBV6-1 and TRBJ1-2; tentative D call: TRBD1 (5 bases). Deletions cut 7 bases from V and 3 bases from J, with 9 bases between. The CDR3 spans 12 residues. CDR1 and CDR2 (germline): MNHNS, SASEGT. This CDR3 reads CASNKGHYGYTF. The CDR3 DNA reads as TGTGCCAGCAACAAGGGGCACTATGGCTACACCTTC.

The genes are TRBV5-4 and TRBJ2-2, with 8 bases fitting TRBD2. CDR1 and CDR2 from the germline V gene are SGHNT and YYREEE (reference sequence). The CDR3 is made up of 16 amino acids. V was pared by 0 bases and J by 6 bases, with 7 bases of the junction left unmatched. CDR3 DNA: TGTGCCAGCAGCTTGGACGGCGGGAGGAGTGCCGGGGAGCTGTTTTTT. It translates to CASSLDGGRSAGELFF. Full variable domain (missing parts from reference TRBV5-4 and TRBJ2-2): ETGVTQSPTHLIKTRGQQVTLRCSSQSGHNTVSWYQQALGQGPQFIFQYYREEENGRGNFPPRFSGLQFPNYSSELNVNALELDDSALYLCASSLDGGRSAGELFFGEGSRLTVL.

The gene calls are TRBV6-1 and TRBJ1-1; D remains unclear. CDR1 is MNHNS and CDR2 is SASEGT in the germline V gene. V lost 3 bases to trimming and J lost 0 bases, with 5 bases between them. CDR3 length: 13 residues. The CDR3 nucleotides are TGTGCCAGCAGTGATCGAGTGAACACTGAAGCTTTCTTT. This codes for CASSDRVNTEAFF.

This clone was counted once. The chain couples TRBV18 to TRBJ2-4, with D tentatively TRBD2 (6 bases). The V and J ends lost 3 bases and 8 bases respectively, with 17 bases between them. This CDR3 is 15 amino acids long. The germline CDR1 and CDR2 sequences are KGHSH and LQKENI. The CDR3 nucleotides read TGTGCCAGCTCACCCGGTCCCGGGAGTGTAGACATTCAGTACTTC. Translating it yields CASSPGPGSVDIQYF.

The chain is built from TRBV28 and TRBJ1-4; D might be TRBD1 (5 bases). Trimming stripped 2 bases from V and 5 bases from J, with 9 bases between. From germline, CDR1 is MDHEN and CDR2 SYDVKM. The CDR3 totals 14 residues. The CDR3 is CASSLTDKNEKLFF. The CDR3 DNA reads TGTGCCAGCAGTTTAACGGACAAGAATGAAAAACTGTTTTTT. Full variable domain (remainder filled in from reference TRBV28 and TRBJ1-4): DVKVTQSSRYLVKRTGEKVFLECVQDMDHENMFWYRQDPGLGLRLIYFSYDVKMKEKGDIPEGYSVSREKKERFSLILESASTNQTSMYLCASSLTDKNEKLFFGSGTQLSVL.

As DNA, the CDR3 is TGCGCCAGCAGCTTGCACAGGGACACTGAAGCTTTCTTT. Its translation: CASSLHRDTEAFF. The chain uses TRBV5-1 and TRBJ1-1, with D perhaps TRBD1 (6 bases). CDR3 length equals 13 residues. With 1 base removed from V and 3 bases from J, the gap between germline ends came to 7 bases. In germline, CDR1 is SGHRS, CDR2 YFSETQ.

The chain combines TRBV21-1 with TRBJ2-7. TRBV21-1 is tagged as a pseudogene. There are 16 residues in the CDR3. The CDR3 coding sequence is TGTGCCAGCAGCAAAGGGCGACGGGGCTCTTCCTACGAGCAGTACTTC. It encodes CASSKGRRGSSYEQYF.

The chain combines TRBV5-1 with TRBJ2-1; 10 positions agree with TRBD2. Per germline, CDR1 SGHRS and CDR2 YFSETQ. The CDR3 runs to 17 residues. After removal of 2 bases from V and 7 bases from J, the junction contained 12 bases not matched to a gene. CDR3 region: CASSFLVGAGGGNEQFF. CDR3 DNA sequence: TGCGCCAGCAGCTTCTTGGTCGGAGCGGGAGGGGGAAATGAGCAGTTCTTC.

The genes are TRBV7-8 and TRBJ2-7, with D unclear. The V gene's germline CDR1 is SGHVS and CDR2 FQNEAQ. V was pared by 0 bases and J by 3 bases, with 9 bases between. The CDR3 consists of 14 residues. CDR3 protein: CASSLAGMDYEQYF. As DNA, the CDR3 is TGTGCCAGCAGCTTAGCCGGTATGGACTACGAGCAGTACTTC.

A few counts support this clone. The chain carries TRBV28 and TRBJ1-2, with 7 bases that match TRBD1. J was trimmed by 4 bases and V by 3 bases; bases with no gene match: 5. Looked up from germline, CDR1 is MDHEN and CDR2 is SYDVKM. CDR3 size: 14 residues. This CDR3 is CASSLEGAPYGYTF. CDR3 bases: TGTGCCAGCAGTTTGGAGGGGGCGCCCTATGGCTACACCTTC.

The chain is built from TRBV6-5 and TRBJ1-2; D gene ambiguous. With 2 bases removed from V and 1 base from J, the gap between germline ends came to 5 bases. Germline loops: CDR1 MNHEY, CDR2 SVGAGI. The CDR3 runs to 13 residues. In nucleotides, the CDR3 is TGTGCCAGCAGTTACCTAGATAACTATGGCTACACCTTC. This encodes CASSYLDNYGYTF.

This clone was seen only once. CDR3 region: CASSLAGSYEQYF. In nucleotides, the CDR3 is TGTGCCAGCAGCTTGGCGGGCTCCTACGAGCAGTACTTC. The V call is TRBV5-6, the J call TRBJ2-7, with D hard to call. The CDR3 length is 13 residues. The V gene lost 0 bases and the J gene lost 0 bases, with 4 bases spanning the gap. Germline V gives CDR1 SGHDT, CDR2 YYEEEE.

In its sample, this clone was seen a few times. The V call is TRBV6-1, the J call TRBJ1-5, with D perhaps TRBD1 (6 bases). CDR1 is MNHNS and CDR2 is SASEGT in the germline V gene. This CDR3 contains 14 residues. Deletions cut 8 bases from V and 5 bases from J, with 16 bases between. Here the CDR3 DNA reads TGTGCCAGCCGGACAGCAACGATATATCAGCCCCAGCATTTT. Its translation is CASRTATIYQPQHF.

This chain uses TRBV6-6 with TRBJ1-2; possibly TRBD1 for D (6 bases). Trimming took 6 bases from V and 8 from J, leaving 13 bases between them. This CDR3 has 12 residues. Germline V lookup: CDR1 MNHNY, CDR2 SVGAGI (reference sequence). DNA of the CDR3: TGTGCCAGCAGCATACAGGGTAGCGGCTACACCTTC. As protein: CASSIQGSGYTF.

The sample holds a few counts of this clone. CDR3 residues: CASSLRGPNYGYTF. The DNA for the CDR3 is TGTGCCAGTAGTCTAAGAGGGCCTAACTATGGCTACACCTTC. The V gene is TRBV19, the J gene TRBJ1-2; unclear D gene. Trimming took off 5 bases at V and 0 bases at J, with 10 bases between the two ends. Germline CDR1 is LNHDA and CDR2 is SQIVND (reference sequence). The CDR3 has 14 amino acids.

The V gene is TRBV11-2, the J gene TRBJ1-5; D is possibly TRBD1 (5 bases). Germline V gene data show CDR1 as SGHAT and CDR2 as FQNNGV. CDR3 size: 14 residues. The V gene lost 6 bases and the J gene lost 4 bases, with 13 bases spanning the gap. Written as DNA, the CDR3 is TGTGCCAGCAGAGGGGCAGGGATAAATCAGCCCCAGCATTTT. Protein product: CASRGAGINQPQHF. The whole variable domain, remainder taken from reference TRBV11-2 and TRBJ1-5, is EAGVAQSPRYKIIEKRQSVAFWCNPISGHATLYWYQQILGQGPKLLIQFQNNGVVDDSQLPKDRFSAERLKGVDSTLKIQPAKLEDSAVYLCASRGAGINQPQHFGDGTRLSIL.

This clone showed up just once. The genes are TRBV11-2 and TRBJ1-3; TRBD1 is a possible D gene (6 bases). CDR3 length equals 18 residues. The germline CDR1 and CDR2 sequences are SGHAT and FQNNGV. Trimming left V 2 bases short and J 0 bases short, with 17 bases between. CDR3 region: CASSLIKGHPFSGNTIYF. In DNA, the CDR3 is TGTGCCAGCAGCTTAATCAAGGGACACCCTTTCTCTGGAAACACCATATATTTT.